This entry concerns a single TCR beta chain. Its specificity is not known. Method: immunoSEQ multiplex PCR; TCRdb's copy keeps in-frame clones and lacks some. The sample holds 85,000 to 100,000 clones; less than 95% are singletons and the top ten take about 0.072%. From germline, CDR1 is LNHNV and CDR2 YYDKDF (reference sequence). Trimming left V 0 bases short and J 3 bases short, with 26 bases between. The CDR3 contains 20 residues. This entry comes from a study of graft-versus-host responses after intestinal transplantation. Study overall: Tacrolimus plus steroids were given to all recipients for 3 to 4 years, preceded by anti-thymocyte globulin induction.

Study results and limitations: Recipient marrow contained GvH clones, some of which appeared first in ileum or blood. There was an association between peak levels of circulating GvH clones and early post-transplant HvG declines.

The sequence came from a human donor who was the organ donor for an intestinal transplant. The rearrangement links TRBV15 to TRBJ2-5, with a tentative D call TRBD1 (7 bases). The material was unstimulated CD8+ T cells sorted from spleen or lymph node cells, obtained before transplant. This CDR3 reads CATSRDFVSYRQGGKETQYF. The CDR3 DNA sequence: TGTGCCACCAGCAGAGATTTTGTTTCGTATAGGCAGGGGGGAAAAGAGACCCAGTACTTC.